These T cell receptor beta chains were read from a single sample in a study of shared clonotypes between healthy human individuals. Sequencing used immunoSEQ multiplex PCR; TCRdb keeps in-frame clones, though not all of them. The repertoire has more than 450,000 clones, 60% to 85% of them found once; the top ten carry about an eighth. The sequencing input was PBMCs. The receptor source for this set is a woman aged 40 to 55 in good health. Some clones in this sample may be carry-over from other donors' samples. The CDR3 runs from the conserved cysteine through the conserved F or W. D genes are given only for firm matches. Not every row has a clone size; where given, it reads once, few, many or a size class.

abundance,d_gene,v_gene,j_gene,CDR3nt,CDR3aa
.,TRBD2,TRBV7-9,TRBJ2-2,TGTGCCAGCAGGGTCGGGACTAGCACCTCCGGGGAGCTGTTTTTT,CASRVGTSTSGELFF
.,.,TRBV19,TRBJ2-3,TGTGCCAGTAAAGTCGGGAGTAGTGGAGATACGCAGTATTTT,CASKVGSSGDTQYF
.,TRBD2,TRBV27,TRBJ2-1,TGTGCCAGCAGACTAGCGGGAGGGGGAAGCAATGAGCAGTTCTTC,CASRLAGGGSNEQFF
many,.,TRBV2,TRBJ1-6,TGTGCCAGCAGGCCCGGACCTAATTCACCCCTCCACTTT,CASRPGPNSPLHF
once,TRBD2,TRBV19,TRBJ2-1,TGTGCCAGTAGTATCAAGGCGGGAGGTTTGGGCAATGAGCAGTTCTTC,CASSIKAGGLGNEQFF
few,TRBD1,TRBV7-9,TRBJ1-1,TGTGCCAGCAGCTCAAGTGGCAGGGGGCTGGGGTCCGTTCTGGCTTTCTTT,CASSSSGRGLGSVLAFF
.,.,TRBV5-1,TRBJ1-1,TGCGCCAGCAGCTTTGACGGGGGGAACACTGAAGCTTTCTTT,CASSFDGGNTEAFF
.,.,TRBV19,TRBJ1-2,TGTGCCAGTGCCCCGGTTTTGCCCTATGGCTACACCTTC,CASAPVLPYGYTF
.,.,TRBV18,TRBJ2-2,TGTGCCAGCTCACCAGTTACTAACACCGGGGAGCTGTTTTTT,CASSPVTNTGELFF
.,TRBD1,TRBV27,TRBJ2-1,TGTGCCAGCAGTTTACGGGACAGGGGTCGCGGGAGTGAGCAGTTCTTC,CASSLRDRGRGSEQFF
.,.,TRBV7-8,TRBJ2-2,TGTGCCAGCCTCCCTAGGGGGAGAGCCGGGGAGCTGTTTTTT,CASLPRGRAGELFF
.,.,TRBV13,TRBJ1-1,TGTGCCAGCAGCTTAAGGGCGACAGTGAACACTGAAGCTTTCTTT,CASSLRATVNTEAFF
.,TRBD1,TRBV19,TRBJ1-3,TGTGCCAGTAGCCTGGAGGGGGCGAAAGGAAACACCATATATTTT,CASSLEGAKGNTIYF
.,.,TRBV7-3,TRBJ2-1,TGTGCCAGCAGCTTAAGCGGAGGGGACAATGAGCAGTTCTTC,CASSLSGGDNEQFF
.,.,TRBV5-5,TRBJ2-3,TGTGCCAGCAGCTCCCGGAACCCCACAGATACGCAGTATTTT,CASSSRNPTDTQYF
.,.,TRBV5-6,TRBJ2-1,TGTGCCAGCAGCCTCTCAGGGGTCCACAATGAGCAGTTCTTC,CASSLSGVHNEQFF
.,.,TRBV7-2,TRBJ2-7,TGTGCCAGCAGCTCCCGGACAGCCCTCTACGAGCAGTACTTC,CASSSRTALYEQYF
.,TRBD2,TRBV6-1,TRBJ2-3,TGTGCCAGCAGTGAGGGACTAGCGGGAGGCACAGATACGCAGTATTTT,CASSEGLAGGTDTQYF
.,TRBD1,TRBV19,TRBJ2-5,TGTGCCAGTAGTACTCGCATCCGGGACAGGCCCCAGTACTTC,CASSTRIRDRPQYF
.,.,TRBV19,TRBJ2-1,TGTGCCAGTAGTATAGTTAATAGCAGGGAGCAGTTCTTC,CASSIVNSREQFF